The subject of this entry is one T cell receptor beta chain. Its antigen is undetermined. This sample is part of a study of blood T cells in healthy people across ages. Trimming removed 4 bases from V and 11 bases from J, with 26 bases in between. Germline values: CDR1 LGHNA, CDR2 YNFKEQ. CDR3 length: 16 residues. The study's findings and limits: Per million T cells, the diversity of TCR beta decreased roughly linearly as age advanced.

For the second PCR, which ran for 7 to 11 cycles, a sample-barcoded 5' primer and a J-beta primer mix were used. In TCRdb, the 5' RACE reads were re-called with MiXCR into one record per CDR3 protein. The sample carries about 780,000 distinct CDR3 sequences, around 50% recorded once. The source is an older man in good health. Material: blood. This sequence joins TRBV4-2 and TRBJ2-5; the D gene is possibly TRBD2 (5 bases). CDR3 DNA sequence: TGTGCCAGCAGCCCGGATGGGCGGGTCCTCATCAATGAGCAGTACTTC. It codes for CASSPDGRVLINEQYF.